Listed below are T cell receptor beta chains from one sample, sequenced in a study of T cells in localized non-small cell lung cancer. This table comes from immunoSEQ multiplex PCR, and its TCRdb copy is limited to in-frame clones, with some not included. The table shows tens of thousands of clones, with under 90% occurring only once. The specimen comprised peripheral blood, sampled before any cancer treatment. These receptor sequences come from a woman between 35 and 70 years old with stage I lung adenocarcinoma. Each CDR3 is given without its conserved first and last residue. Each record gives: V gene, J gene, D gene, CDR3 protein. A D gene is named only where the DNA matches it firmly.

>TRBV9|TRBJ2-1|TRBD2
ASSVQGLAGGGEQF
>TRBV18|TRBJ2-7|TRBD1
ASSPYPGQGSEQY
>TRBV27|TRBJ2-1|.
ASSTQRGGEQF
>TRBV6-4|TRBJ2-1|TRBD2
ASSDSTSGTYNEQF
>TRBV7-2|TRBJ2-1|TRBD2
ASSFGREALNEQF
>TRBV12-5|TRBJ1-1|.
ASGLVLGLNTEAF
>TRBV11-1|TRBJ1-3|.
ASSLDIPSGNTIC
>TRBV6-6|TRBJ2-3|TRBD2
ASGTAAGGNPDTQY
>TRBV18|TRBJ1-1|TRBD1
ASSRMTGGPTYPNTEAF
>TRBV15|TRBJ2-1|TRBD2
ATSRFPGGDEQF
>TRBV28|TRBJ1-5|TRBD1
ASSPARDSLDQPQH
>TRBV21-1|TRBJ2-7|.
ASSTAQKGGPYEQY
>TRBV4-2|TRBJ2-7|.
ASSQRTGEGSEQY
>TRBV11-1|TRBJ2-2|.
ASSPYVPMGTGELF
>TRBV11-2|TRBJ2-1|.
ASSFSAAGTEQF
>TRBV7-3|TRBJ2-5|TRBD2
ASSLTTSGGSETQY
>TRBV19|TRBJ2-3|.
ASSTLGQSSTDTQY